This T cell receptor (beta chain) was identified during a study of blood T cell repertoires in COVID-19. Study in general: Samples of COVID-19 (acute and convalescent) were obtained from the United States, Italy and Spain. PBMCs, B-cell-depleted T cells, or T cells were the source of the cDNA or gDNA that made up the material.

Measured with immunoSEQ multiplex PCR; TCRdb has only the in-frame clones, and not every one. The table has about 160,000 clones, approximately 92% seen once. Seattle patients were enrolled while actively infected and followed longitudinally. This CDR3 has 17 amino acids. Unmatched junction bases numbered 18, after V lost 4 bases and J lost 8 bases. Germline lookup yields CDR1 SGHRS and CDR2 YFSETQ. Sample: peripheral blood. The rearrangement joins TRBV5-1 to TRBJ2-1; 7 bases match TRBD1. The source is a man aged 30 to 45 with COVID-19, enrolled during active disease. CDR3 sequence reads: CASSRLKGAPNVDEQFF. Written as DNA, the CDR3 is TGCGCCAGCAGCAGGTTAAAGGGGGCCCCTAATGTGGATGAGCAGTTCTTC. Using reference TRBV5-1 and TRBJ2-1 for the parts outside the CDR3, the full variable domain is KAGVTQTPRYLIKTRGQQVTLSCSPISGHRSVSWYQQTPGQGLQFLFEYFSETQRNKGNFPGRFSGRQFSNSRSEMNVSTLELGDSALYLCASSRLKGAPNVDEQFFGPGTRLTVL.